This TCR beta chain was captured in a study of blood T cell repertoires in COVID-19. Study background: Specimens from acute and convalescent COVID-19 originated in the United States, Italy and Spain. In each case, the material was cDNA or gDNA derived from T cells, B-cell-depleted T cells, or PBMCs.

As processed by the authors: Using reference gene primer amplification, nucleated cell counts were estimated. Some clones are missing from TCRdb's copy, which holds only in-frame ones; the method was immunoSEQ multiplex PCR. That table supplies the V and J calls and clone size; D and trimming were determined from the DNA. The profile covers 53,000 or so clones, with 86% appearing a single time and 2.5% to 3% taken by the ten largest. Germline V gene lookup returns CDR1 LGHDT and CDR2 YNNKEL (reference sequence). The germline V and J ends were trimmed by 4 bases and 10 bases, with 19 bases remaining between them. This CDR3 has 14 residues.

The material sequenced was peripheral blood. This chain connects TRBV3-1 (or the pseudogene TRBV3-2) to TRBJ1-1; D may be TRBD1 (6 bases). This receptor was identified in a man aged 80 or over with acute or convalescent COVID-19. The CDR3 region has the DNA TGTGCCAGCAGCCCCCTGGCCGAGAGGGGGACAGCTTTCTTT. It encodes CASSPLAERGTAFF.